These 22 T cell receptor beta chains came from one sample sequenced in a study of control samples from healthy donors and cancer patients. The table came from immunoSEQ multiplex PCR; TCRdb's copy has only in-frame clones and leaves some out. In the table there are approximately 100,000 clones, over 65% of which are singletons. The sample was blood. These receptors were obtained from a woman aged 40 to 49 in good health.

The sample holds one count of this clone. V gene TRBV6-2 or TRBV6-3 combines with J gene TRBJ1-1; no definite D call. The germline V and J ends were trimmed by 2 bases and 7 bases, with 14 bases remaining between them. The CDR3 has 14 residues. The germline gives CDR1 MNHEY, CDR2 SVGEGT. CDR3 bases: TGTGCCAGCAGTTACGCAAGGACGAAAATTGAAGCTTTCTTT. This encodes CASSYARTKIEAFF.

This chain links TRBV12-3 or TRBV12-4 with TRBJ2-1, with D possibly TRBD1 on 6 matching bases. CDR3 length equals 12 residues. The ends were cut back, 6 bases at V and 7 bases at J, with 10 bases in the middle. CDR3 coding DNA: TGTGCCAGCAGAAACCAGGGGAATGAGCAGTTCTTC. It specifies CASRNQGNEQFF.

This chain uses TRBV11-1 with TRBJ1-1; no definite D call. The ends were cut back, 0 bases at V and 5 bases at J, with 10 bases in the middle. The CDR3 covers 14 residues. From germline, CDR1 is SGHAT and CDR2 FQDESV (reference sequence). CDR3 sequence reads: CASSLAGGRTEAFF. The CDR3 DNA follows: TGTGCCAGCAGCTTAGCGGGAGGTAGGACTGAAGCTTTCTTT.

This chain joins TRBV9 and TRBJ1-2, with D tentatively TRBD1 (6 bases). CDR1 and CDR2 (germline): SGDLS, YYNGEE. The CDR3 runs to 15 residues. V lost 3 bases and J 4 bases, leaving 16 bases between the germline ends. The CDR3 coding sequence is TGTGCCAGCAGCGCCCTAGGGGGGGTAGGCTATGGCTACACCTTC. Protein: CASSALGGVGYGYTF.

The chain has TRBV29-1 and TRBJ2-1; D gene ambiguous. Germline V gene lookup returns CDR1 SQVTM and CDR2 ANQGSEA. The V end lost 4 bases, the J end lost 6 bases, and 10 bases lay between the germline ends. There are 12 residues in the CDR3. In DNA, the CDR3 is TGCAGCGTTGTAGTTTCCAGCAATGAGCAGTTCTTC. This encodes CSVVVSSNEQFF.

The CDR3 loop is CASSLSGQGRSPLHF. CDR3 DNA: TGCGCCAGCAGCCTATCGGGACAGGGGAGATCACCCCTCCACTTT. V is TRBV5-1 and J is TRBJ1-6; 10 bases fit TRBD1. With V trimmed by 4 bases and J by 10 bases, 8 bases remained unmatched. CDR3 length: 15 amino acids. CDR1 and CDR2 from the germline V gene are SGHRS and YFSETQ. The variable domain in full, with the rest retrieved from reference TRBV5-1 and TRBJ1-6, is KAGVTQTPRYLIKTRGQQVTLSCSPISGHRSVSWYQQTPGQGLQFLFEYFSETQRNKGNFPGRFSGRQFSNSRSEMNVSTLELGDSALYLCASSLSGQGRSPLHFGNGTRLTVT.

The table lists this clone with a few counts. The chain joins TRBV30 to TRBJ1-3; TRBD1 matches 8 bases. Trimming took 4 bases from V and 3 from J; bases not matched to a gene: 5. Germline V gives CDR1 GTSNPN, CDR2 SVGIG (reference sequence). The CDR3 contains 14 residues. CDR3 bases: TGTGCCTGGACCCAGGGGGCAGGTGGAAACACCATATATTTT. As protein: CAWTQGAGGNTIYF.

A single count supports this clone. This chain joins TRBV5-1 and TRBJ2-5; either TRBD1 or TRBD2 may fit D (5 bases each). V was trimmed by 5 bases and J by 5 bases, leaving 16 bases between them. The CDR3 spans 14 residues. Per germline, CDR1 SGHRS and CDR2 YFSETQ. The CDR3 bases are TGCGCCAGCAGTTTAGAGGGGCAAAAGGAGACCCAGTACTTC. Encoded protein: CASSLEGQKETQYF.

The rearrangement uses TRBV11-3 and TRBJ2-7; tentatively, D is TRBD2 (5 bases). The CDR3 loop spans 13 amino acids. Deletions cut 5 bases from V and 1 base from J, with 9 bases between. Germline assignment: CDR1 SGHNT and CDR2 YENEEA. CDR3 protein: CASSPGKSYEQYF. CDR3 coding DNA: TGTGCCAGCAGCCCCGGGAAATCCTACGAGCAGTACTTC.

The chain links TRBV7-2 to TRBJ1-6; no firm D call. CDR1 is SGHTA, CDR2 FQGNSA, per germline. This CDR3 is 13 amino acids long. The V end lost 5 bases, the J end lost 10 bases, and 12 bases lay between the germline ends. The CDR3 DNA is TGTGCCAGCAGCCCGCGAGTTGAGTCACCCCTCCACTTT. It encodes CASSPRVESPLHF.

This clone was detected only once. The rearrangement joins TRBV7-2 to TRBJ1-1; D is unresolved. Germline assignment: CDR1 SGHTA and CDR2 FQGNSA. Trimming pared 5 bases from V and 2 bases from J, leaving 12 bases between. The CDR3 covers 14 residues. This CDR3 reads CASSHGLGNTEAFF. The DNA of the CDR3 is TGTGCCAGCAGCCATGGGCTAGGTAACACTGAAGCTTTCTTT. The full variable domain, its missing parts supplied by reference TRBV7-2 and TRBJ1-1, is GAGVSQSPSNKVTEKGKDVELRCDPISGHTALYWYRQSLGQGLEFLIYFQGNSAPDKSGLPSDRFSAERTGGSVSTLTIQRTQQEDSAVYLCASSHGLGNTEAFFGQGTRLTVV.

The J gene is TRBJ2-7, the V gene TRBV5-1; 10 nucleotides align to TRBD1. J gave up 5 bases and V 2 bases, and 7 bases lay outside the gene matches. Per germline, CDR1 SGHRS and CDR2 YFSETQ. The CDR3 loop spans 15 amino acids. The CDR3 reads CASSFKPGQGNEQYF. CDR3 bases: TGCGCCAGCAGCTTCAAACCGGGACAGGGGAACGAGCAGTACTTC.

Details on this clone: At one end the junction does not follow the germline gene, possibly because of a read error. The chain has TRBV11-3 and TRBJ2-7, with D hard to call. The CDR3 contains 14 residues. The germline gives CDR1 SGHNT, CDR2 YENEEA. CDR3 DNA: TGTGCCAGCAGCCTAGAGCGTTCCTCCTACGAGCAGTACTTC. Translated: CASSLERSSYEQYF.

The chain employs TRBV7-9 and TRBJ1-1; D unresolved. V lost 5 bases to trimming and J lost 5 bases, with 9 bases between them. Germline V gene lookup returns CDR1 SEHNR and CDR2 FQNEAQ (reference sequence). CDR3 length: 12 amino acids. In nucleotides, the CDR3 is TGTGCCAGCAGCGGCGGGAGGACTGAAGCTTTCTTT. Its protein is CASSGGRTEAFF. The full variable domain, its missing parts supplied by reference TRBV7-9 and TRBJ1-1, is DTGVSQNPRHKITKRGQNVTFRCDPISEHNRLYWYRQTLGQGPEFLTYFQNEAQLEKSRLLSDRFSAERPKGSFSTLEIQRTEQGDSAMYLCASSGGRTEAFFGQGTRLTVV.

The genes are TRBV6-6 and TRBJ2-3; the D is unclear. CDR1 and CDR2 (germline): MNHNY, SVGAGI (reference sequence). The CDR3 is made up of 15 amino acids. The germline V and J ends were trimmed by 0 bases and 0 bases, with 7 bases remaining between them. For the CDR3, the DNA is TGTGCCAGCAGTTACTCGGGCGGTAGCACAGATACGCAGTATTTT. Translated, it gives CASSYSGGSTDTQYF.

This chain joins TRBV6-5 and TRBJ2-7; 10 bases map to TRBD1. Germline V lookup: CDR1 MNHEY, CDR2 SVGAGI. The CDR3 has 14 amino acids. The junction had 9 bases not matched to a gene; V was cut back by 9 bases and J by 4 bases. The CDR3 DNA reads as TGTGCCAGTCATAGGACAGGGGGGGGTTACGAGCAGTACTTC. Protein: CASHRTGGGYEQYF.

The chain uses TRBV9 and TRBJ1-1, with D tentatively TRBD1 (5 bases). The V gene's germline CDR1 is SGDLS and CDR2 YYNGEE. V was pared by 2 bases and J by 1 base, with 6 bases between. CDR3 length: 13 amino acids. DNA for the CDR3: TGTGCCAGCAGCGTCCAGGGGAACACTGAAGCTTTCTTT. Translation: CASSVQGNTEAFF.

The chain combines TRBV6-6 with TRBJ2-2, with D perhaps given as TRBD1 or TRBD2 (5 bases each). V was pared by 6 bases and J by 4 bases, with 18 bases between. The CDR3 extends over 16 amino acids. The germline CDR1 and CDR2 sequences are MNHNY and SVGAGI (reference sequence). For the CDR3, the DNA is TGTGCCAGCAGAACCGGGACGCTTCAAGTCACCGGGGAGCTGTTTTTT. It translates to CASRTGTLQVTGELFF.

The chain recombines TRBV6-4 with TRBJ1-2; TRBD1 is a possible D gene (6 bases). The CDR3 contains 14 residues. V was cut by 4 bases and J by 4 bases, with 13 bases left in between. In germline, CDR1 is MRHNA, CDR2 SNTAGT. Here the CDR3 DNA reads TGTGCCAGCAGTGCCATAGGGGGGGGCTATGGCTACACCTTC. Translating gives CASSAIGGGYGYTF.

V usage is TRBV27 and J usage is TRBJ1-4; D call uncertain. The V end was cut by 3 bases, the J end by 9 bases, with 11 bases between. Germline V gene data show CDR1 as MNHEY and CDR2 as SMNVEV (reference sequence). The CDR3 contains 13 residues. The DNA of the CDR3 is TGTGCCAGCAGTTTTAGTCGCGGCCAAAAACTGTTTTTT. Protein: CASSFSRGQKLFF.

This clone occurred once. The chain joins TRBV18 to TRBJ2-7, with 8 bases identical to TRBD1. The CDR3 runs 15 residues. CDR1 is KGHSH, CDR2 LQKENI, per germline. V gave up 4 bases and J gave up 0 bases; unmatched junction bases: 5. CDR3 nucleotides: TGTGCCAGCTCACGGACAGGGACAAGCTCCTACGAGCAGTACTTC. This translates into CASSRTGTSSYEQYF.

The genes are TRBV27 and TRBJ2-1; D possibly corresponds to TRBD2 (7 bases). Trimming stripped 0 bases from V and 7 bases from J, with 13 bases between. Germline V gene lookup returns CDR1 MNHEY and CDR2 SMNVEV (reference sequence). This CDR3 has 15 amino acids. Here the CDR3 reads CASSLSGGAKNEQFF. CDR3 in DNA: TGTGCCAGCAGTTTATCGGGGGGGGCTAAGAATGAGCAGTTCTTC.